Each of the 18 T cell receptor beta chains below was sequenced from the same sample in a study of tumor-infiltrating lymphocytes in localized non-small cell lung cancer listed by TCRdb under 2021. Library preparation employed the immunoSEQ multiplex PCR assay. TCRdb limited this immuneACCESS table to in-frame rearrangements with V and J called. A share of clones is missing; checked studies link under half to unresolved V genes, and the rest is unexplained. The sample table holds roughly 11,000 clones, of which over 80% were seen once. The ten largest clones capture almost 8% of the sample. The material sequenced was lung tumor tissue. These receptors were collected from a human donor with non-small cell lung cancer.

This chain links TRBV11-3 with TRBJ2-5; 12 nucleotides line up with TRBD1. J gave up 5 bases and V 2 bases, and 6 bases lay outside the gene matches. Germline V gives CDR1 SGHNT, CDR2 YENEEA. The CDR3 is 16 residues long. This CDR3 reads CASSLRGTGGLETQYF. The CDR3 DNA is TGTGCCAGCAGCTTAAGGGGGACAGGGGGCCTGGAGACCCAGTACTTC.

The V call is TRBV28, the J call TRBJ1-2; TRBD1 agrees at 7 bases. The CDR3 length is 13 residues. V lost 6 bases, J lost 3 bases, and 4 bases stayed unmatched. CDR1 MDHEN and CDR2 SYDVKM come from the germline V gene. CDR3 loop: CASSRDRDYGYTF. The DNA for the CDR3 is TGTGCCAGCAGCCGGGACAGAGACTATGGCTACACCTTC.

The V gene is TRBV7-3, the J gene TRBJ2-5; no firm D call. Germline V CDR1 and CDR2: SGHTA, FQGTGA. The CDR3 sequence is 14 residues long. Trimming removed 0 bases from V and 5 bases from J, with 10 bases in between. The DNA for the CDR3 is TGTGCCAGCAGCTTAACGGGGAATCGGGAGACCCAGTACTTC. It encodes CASSLTGNRETQYF. Together with reference TRBV7-3 and TRBJ2-5, the CDR3 gives the full variable domain: GAGVSQTPSNKVTEKGKYVELRCDPISGHTALYWYRQSLGQGPEFLIYFQGTGAADDSGLPNDRFFAVRPEGSVSTLKIQRTERGDSAVYLCASSLTGNRETQYFGPGTRLLVL.

The chain has TRBV30 and TRBJ2-6; the D gene is possibly TRBD1 (6 bases). The CDR3 loop spans 13 amino acids. Trimming left V 5 bases short and J 2 bases short, with 7 bases between. Per germline, CDR1 GTSNPN and CDR2 SVGIG (reference sequence). The CDR3 loop is CAWRTAGANVLTF. The DNA for the CDR3 is TGTGCCTGGCGGACAGCTGGGGCCAACGTCCTGACTTTC. Filled out from reference TRBV30 and TRBJ2-6, the complete variable domain reads SQTIHQWPATLVQPVGSPLSLECTVEGTSNPNLYWYRQAAGRGLQLLFYSVGIGQISSEVPQNLSASRPQDRQFILSSKKLLLSDSGFYLCAWRTAGANVLTFGAGSRLTVL.

The chain carries TRBV9 and TRBJ1-1; D not certain. Germline V gene sequence: CDR1 SGDLS, CDR2 YYNGEE. V shed 3 bases and J shed 10 bases, with 19 bases lying between them. This CDR3 comprises 14 residues. The CDR3, as DNA: TGTGCCAGCAGCGCCCTTGTAAGCTTACAAGGAGCTTTCTTT. Protein sequence: CASSALVSLQGAFF.

V usage is TRBV19 and J usage is TRBJ2-1, with 13 bases fitting TRBD2. The CDR3 totals 14 residues. The V gene end was trimmed by 8 bases and the J gene end by 7 bases; junction bases not matched to a gene: 5. Germline V gene lookup returns CDR1 LNHDA and CDR2 SQIVND (reference sequence). The CDR3 sequence: CASWAGLAGNEQFF. In DNA form, the CDR3 reads TGTGCCAGTTGGGCGGGACTAGCGGGGAATGAGCAGTTCTTC.

V usage is TRBV28 and J usage is TRBJ2-1; TRBD1 aligns across 8 bases. V shed 5 bases, J shed 4 bases, and the junction held 4 bases outside the gene matches. CDR1 MDHEN and CDR2 SYDVKM come from the germline V gene. The CDR3 sequence is 14 residues long. DNA for the CDR3: TGTGCCAGCAGTACACAGGGGGTTTACAATGAGCAGTTCTTC. Protein product: CASSTQGVYNEQFF.

The sample holds one count of this clone. This chain uses TRBV4-3 with TRBJ2-1, with D possibly being TRBD2 (5 bases). Per the germline V gene, CDR1 is LGHNA and CDR2 is YSLEER. The CDR3 has 16 residues. The V and J ends lost 1 base and 8 bases respectively, with 18 bases between them. The CDR3 sequence: CASSQGGYSSRDEQFF. Here the CDR3 DNA reads TGCGCCAGCAGCCAAGGAGGGTACTCCTCTCGGGATGAGCAGTTCTTC.

V gene TRBV7-8 combines with J gene TRBJ2-2; 13 bases align to TRBD2. The CDR3 loop spans 17 amino acids. Germline CDR1 and CDR2: SGHVS and FQNEAQ. The junction had 8 bases not matched to a gene; V was cut back by 5 bases and J by 5 bases. This chain's CDR3 is CASSPRTSGRETGELFF. The DNA for the CDR3 is TGTGCCAGCAGCCCAAGGACTAGCGGGAGAGAGACCGGGGAGCTGTTTTTT.

The V call is TRBV25-1, the J call TRBJ2-2; a weak D match, TRBD1 (6 bases). V was clipped by 6 bases and J by 3 bases, with 11 bases between them. Germline loops: CDR1 MGHDK, CDR2 SYGVNS. The CDR3 runs to 14 residues. CDR3 loop: CASRQGSDTGELFF. The CDR3 nucleotides read TGTGCCAGCAGACAGGGATCAGACACCGGGGAGCTGTTTTTT.

V gene TRBV5-1 combines with J gene TRBJ1-4; D gene unclear. CDR3 size: 14 residues. Germline V gene data show CDR1 as SGHRS and CDR2 as YFSETQ. V was cut by 4 bases and J by 3 bases, with 10 bases left in between. This chain's CDR3 is CASSQAGSNEKLFF. CDR3 sequence (DNA): TGCGCCAGCAGCCAAGCGGGCTCTAATGAAAAACTGTTTTTT.

The rearrangement uses TRBV2 and TRBJ1-6; a possible D gene is TRBD1 (5 bases). The V and J ends lost 7 bases and 4 bases respectively, with 8 bases between them. CDR1 is SNHLY and CDR2 is FYNNEI in the germline V gene. This CDR3 region has 13 residues. The CDR3 here is CASKDTYNSPLHF. CDR3 DNA sequence: TGTGCCAGCAAGGACACTTATAATTCACCCCTCCACTTT.

The chain combines TRBV6-1 with TRBJ2-1, with unresolved D. This CDR3 spans 12 amino acids. The germline V gene has CDR1 MNHNS and CDR2 SASEGT. Trimming took 5 bases from V and 6 from J, leaving 8 bases between them. The CDR3 loop reads CASSLRVNEQFF. The CDR3 DNA reads TGTGCCAGCAGTCTCCGTGTCAATGAGCAGTTCTTC.

The V gene is TRBV27, the J gene TRBJ2-7; maybe TRBD1 (6 bases). From germline, CDR1 is MNHEY and CDR2 SMNVEV (reference sequence). Trimming stripped 6 bases from V and 0 bases from J, with 21 bases between. The CDR3 consists of 17 residues. The CDR3 sequence: CASSPLRWGHNSYEQYF. The DNA of the CDR3 is TGTGCCAGCAGCCCCTTGAGGTGGGGACACAACTCCTACGAGCAGTACTTC.

V gene TRBV28 combines with J gene TRBJ1-5; D ambiguous. CDR1 MDHEN and CDR2 SYDVKM come from the germline V gene. This CDR3 comprises 15 residues. V dropped 3 bases and J dropped 6 bases, with 15 bases sitting between them. CDR3: CASSFTSPGGQPQHF. CDR3 nucleotide sequence: TGTGCCAGCAGTTTTACATCCCCGGGAGGTCAGCCCCAGCATTTT.

The V gene is TRBV11-2, the J gene TRBJ2-7, with D uncertain. The germline V gene encodes CDR1 SGHAT and CDR2 FQNNGV. Trimming cost V 1 base and J 0 bases, with 7 bases left between them. The CDR3 has 14 residues. This CDR3 reads CASSLVGYSYEQYF. Written as DNA, the CDR3 is TGTGCCAGCAGCTTAGTCGGTTACTCCTACGAGCAGTACTTC.

This chain connects TRBV9 to TRBJ2-3; TRBD1 matches at 10 bases. Germline CDR1 SGDLS, CDR2 YYNGEE. This CDR3 is 16 amino acids long. The trim removed 2 bases at V and 4 bases at J, leaving 7 bases unmatched. This CDR3 reads CASSVSGTGVPDTQYF. CDR3 sequence (DNA): TGTGCCAGCAGCGTCTCCGGGACAGGGGTTCCAGATACGCAGTATTTT.

This clone was detected once. This rearrangement joins TRBV5-4 to TRBJ2-3; 10 positions match TRBD2. The CDR3 sequence is 15 residues long. The germline CDR1 and CDR2 sequences are SGHNT and YYREEE (reference sequence). The trim removed 4 bases at V and 2 bases at J, leaving 4 bases unmatched. CDR3: CASSLGLADTDTQYF. CDR3 bases: TGTGCCAGCAGCCTAGGACTAGCGGACACAGATACGCAGTATTTT.